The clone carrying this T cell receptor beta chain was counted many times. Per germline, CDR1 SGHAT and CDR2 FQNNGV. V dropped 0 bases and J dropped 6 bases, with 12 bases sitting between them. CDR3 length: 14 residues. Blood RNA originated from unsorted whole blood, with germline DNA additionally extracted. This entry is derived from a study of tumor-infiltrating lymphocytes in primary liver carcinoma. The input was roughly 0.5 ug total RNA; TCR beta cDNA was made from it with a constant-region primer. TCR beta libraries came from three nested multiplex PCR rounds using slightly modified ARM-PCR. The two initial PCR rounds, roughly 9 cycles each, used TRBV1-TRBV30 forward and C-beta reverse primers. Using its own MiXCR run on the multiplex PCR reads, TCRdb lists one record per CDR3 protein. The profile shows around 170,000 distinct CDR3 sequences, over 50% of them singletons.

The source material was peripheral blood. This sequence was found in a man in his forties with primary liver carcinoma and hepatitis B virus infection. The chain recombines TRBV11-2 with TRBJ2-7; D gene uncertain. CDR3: CASSLEEFPVEQYF. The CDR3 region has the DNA TGTGCCAGCAGCTTAGAAGAGTTTCCGGTCGAGCAGTACTTC.